The rows below give T cell receptor beta chains drawn from one sample of a study of blood T cell repertoires in COVID-19. TCRdb's table, derived via immunoSEQ multiplex PCR, lists solely in-frame clones and lacks some. The profile shows approximately 85,000 clones, roughly 85% of them singletons. Sequencing was carried out using peripheral blood. These receptors all come from a man aged 50 to 60 with active or convalescent COVID-19. Both conserved end residues are part of each CDR3. D genes are given only for firm matches. The size entry is marked missing in some rows and otherwise reads once, few, many or a size class.

D gene	clone size	V gene	J gene	CDR3 protein	CDR3 DNA
TRBD2	NA	TRBV3-1/TRBV3-2	TRBJ2-5	CASSQAIGTRGETQYF	TGTGCCAGCAGCCAGGCTATCGGGACTAGGGGAGAGACCCAGTACTTC
TRBD1	NA	TRBV25-1	TRBJ1-2	CASRSPGQGASGYGYTF	TGTGCCAGCCGATCTCCGGGACAGGGGGCTTCTGGGTATGGCTACACCTTC
TRBD1	NA	TRBV4-3	TRBJ1-1	CASSLGTGAVTEAFF	TGCGCCAGCAGCCTCGGGACAGGGGCGGTCACTGAAGCTTTCTTT
NA	once	TRBV6-6	TRBJ2-7	CASRGSLDEQYF	TGTGCCAGCAGAGGGAGTCTCGACGAGCAGTACTTC
NA	NA	TRBV6-6	TRBJ2-2	CASSYSIRAGELFF	TGTGCCAGCAGTTACTCGATACGAGCCGGGGAGCTGTTTTTT
TRBD1	few	TRBV11-2	TRBJ1-2	CASSVRQGANYGYTF	TGTGCCAGCAGCGTTCGACAGGGGGCTAACTATGGCTACACCTTC
TRBD1	NA	TRBV9	TRBJ1-4	CASSRQGGSLFF	TGTGCCAGCAGCCGACAGGGAGGATCACTGTTTTTT
NA	NA	TRBV10-3	TRBJ2-7	CAISIEQGSYEQYF	TGTGCCATCAGCATCGAACAGGGTTCCTACGAGCAGTACTTC
NA	NA	TRBV11-2	TRBJ2-2	CASSLVGGPITGELFF	TGTGCCAGCAGCTTAGTTGGGGGCCCCATCACCGGGGAGCTGTTTTTT
NA	NA	TRBV9	TRBJ1-4	CASSGSLGHPNEKLFF	TGTGCCAGCAGCGGGAGTCTGGGGCACCCCAATGAAAAACTGTTTTTT
NA	NA	TRBV28	TRBJ1-5	CAGGGYSNQPQHF	TGTGCCGGGGGCGGCTATAGCAATCAGCCCCAGCATTTT
NA	NA	TRBV3-1/TRBV3-2	TRBJ2-5	CASSQGRVRTQYF	TGTGCCAGCAGCCAAGGGAGGGTACGGACCCAGTACTTC
TRBD1	once	TRBV12-3/TRBV12-4	TRBJ1-2	CASRRTGKYGYTF	TGTGCCAGCAGAAGGACAGGGAAATATGGCTACACCTTC
TRBD1	NA	TRBV5-1	TRBJ1-6	CASSLHRGSDNSPLHF	TGCGCCAGCAGCTTACACAGGGGATCCGATAATTCACCCCTCCACTTT
NA	NA	TRBV19	TRBJ1-2	CASTLRGEDYGYTF	TGTGCCAGTACTCTCCGGGGAGAGGACTATGGCTACACCTTC
NA	NA	TRBV27	TRBJ2-4	CASRPRSGFGNIQYF	TGTGCCAGCAGACCGAGGTCGGGGTTCGGAAACATTCAGTACTTC
TRBD1	NA	TRBV6-5	TRBJ1-6	CASTGQPNSPLHF	TGTGCCAGTACGGGACAGCCTAATTCACCCCTCCACTTT
NA	NA	TRBV6-2/TRBV6-3	TRBJ1-3	CASSYRPGGPGNTIYF	TGTGCCAGCAGTTACCGTCCGGGGGGCCCCGGAAACACCATATATTTT
NA	NA	TRBV2	TRBJ1-5	CASRTPGISNQPQHF	TGTGCCAGCAGAACCCCAGGGATTAGCAATCAGCCCCAGCATTTT
TRBD1	NA	TRBV5-1	TRBJ1-4	CASSLQTGKYEKLFF	TGCGCCAGCAGCCTCCAGACAGGGAAGTATGAAAAACTGTTTTTT
TRBD2	NA	TRBV19	TRBJ2-6	CASGGAGANVLTF	TGTGCCAGTGGGGGGGCTGGGGCCAACGTCCTGACTTTC
TRBD2	NA	TRBV19	TRBJ2-2	CASGTSGGAGELFF	TGTGCCTCAGGGACTAGCGGGGGGGCCGGGGAGCTGTTTTTT
TRBD2	NA	TRBV7-2	TRBJ2-7	CASSWTSGGSSYEQYF	TGTGCCAGCAGCTGGACTAGCGGGGGGAGCTCCTACGAGCAGTACTTC
NA	NA	TRBV10-3	TRBJ1-5	CAISEDSSNQPQHF	TGTGCCATCAGCGAGGACAGTAGCAATCAGCCCCAGCATTTT
NA	NA	TRBV7-9	TRBJ2-7	CASSPGFTHEQYF	TGTGCCAGCAGCCCAGGGTTCACCCACGAGCAGTACTTC
NA	NA	TRBV6-1	TRBJ1-3	CASSDTGYGNTIYF	TGTGCCAGCAGTGATACAGGGTACGGAAACACCATATATTTT
NA	once	TRBV20-1	TRBJ2-2	CSASNGHTNTGELFF	TGCAGTGCTAGTAACGGACACACTAACACCGGGGAGCTGTTTTTT
TRBD1	NA	TRBV4-1	TRBJ1-6	CASSQGRTGAISPLHF	TGCGCCAGCAGCCAAGGCCGGACAGGGGCAATTTCACCCCTCCACTTT